This T cell receptor (beta chain) was observed in a study of beta chain features in type 1 diabetes. Study results and caveats: A moderate, significant TCRB CDR3 shortening appeared in type 1 diabetes across four CD4+ subsets. Among type 1 diabetes patients, VDJ junctions had fewer insertions and more deletions.

Every isolated RNA sample was fully reverse transcribed, so sequencing captured expressed TCRB transcripts. TCRdb's copy holds only in-frame clones and misses some; the assay was immunoSEQ multiplex PCR. The table records about 260,000 clones, roughly 20% of them present only once. The length of the CDR3 is 14 residues. V lost 4 bases to trimming and J lost 5 bases, with 15 bases between them. CDR1 SGDLS and CDR2 YYNGEE come from the germline V gene. Concerning this clone: Its antigen is not known.

This chain links TRBV9 with TRBJ1-1; maybe TRBD1 (5 bases). The TCR comes from a woman aged 35 to 49 with type 1 diabetes. Material for sequencing was naive CD4+ T cells from blood. The CDR3 DNA sequence: TGTGCCAGCAGCTCCATTTCCCAGGGAACTGAAGCTTTCTTT. Its translation is CASSSISQGTEAFF.